This passage covers 11 T cell receptor beta chains from one sample sequenced in a study of a mutant IDH1 vaccine in newly diagnosed glioma. The method was immunoSEQ multiplex PCR; TCRdb's version includes in-frame clones alone and lacks a portion of them. This repertoire shows under 65,000 clones, around 80% found once; its top ten account for roughly 19%. Time point noted: baseline, week 1 (first vaccination visit). Treatment given: pre-vaccination baseline after standard-of-care therapy. Sequencing was performed on PBMCs, taken from a glioma patient treated with radiotherapy, temozolomide or both. The receptors shown here come from a young man with glioma.

The chain combines TRBV29-1 with TRBJ1-4; D not certain. Trimming removed 0 bases from V and 8 bases from J, with 13 bases in between. This CDR3 region has 14 residues. The V gene's germline CDR1 is SQVTM and CDR2 ANQGSEA. CDR3 sequence: CSVEETQGGEKLFF. The CDR3 DNA reads as TGCAGCGTTGAAGAAACCCAAGGTGGGGAAAAACTGTTTTTT.

The V and J genes are TRBV2 and TRBJ2-2, with TRBD2 as a possible D gene (6 bases). CDR3 length equals 16 residues. In germline, CDR1 is SNHLY, CDR2 FYNNEI. V lost 5 bases to trimming and J lost 1 base, with 14 bases between them. The CDR3 loop is CASSYAGTLNTGELFF. The CDR3 DNA reads as TGTGCCAGCAGTTACGCTGGGACTCTGAACACCGGGGAGCTGTTTTTT.

V is TRBV6-5 and J is TRBJ1-6; no clear D gene. This CDR3 spans 15 amino acids. Per germline, CDR1 MNHEY and CDR2 SVGAGI. Trimming stripped 6 bases from V and 5 bases from J, with 14 bases between. This CDR3 reads CASRQLDGHNSPLHF. In DNA, the CDR3 is TGTGCCAGCAGGCAATTGGACGGTCATAATTCACCCCTCCACTTT.

The chain employs TRBV6-4 and TRBJ1-1; D perhaps matches TRBD1 (6 bases). Trimming cost V 6 bases and J 1 base, with 15 bases left between them. The CDR3 has 15 amino acids. Germline loops: CDR1 MRHNA, CDR2 SNTAGT. CDR3 amino acids: CASRVQGKPNTEAFF. In DNA form, the CDR3 reads TGTGCCAGCAGGGTACAGGGAAAACCGAACACTGAAGCTTTCTTT.

The rearrangement links TRBV5-6 to TRBJ1-2, with a tentative D call TRBD1 (5 bases). The ends were cut back, 5 bases at V and 3 bases at J, with 11 bases in the middle. This CDR3 is 13 amino acids long. In germline, CDR1 is SGHDT, CDR2 YYEEEE. CDR3 in amino acids: CASSQQDYYGYTF. The CDR3 DNA follows: TGTGCCAGCAGTCAACAGGACTACTATGGCTACACCTTC. Full variable domain (missing parts from reference TRBV5-6 and TRBJ1-2): DAGVTQSPTHLIKTRGQQVTLRCSPKSGHDTVSWYQQALGQGPQFIFQYYEEEERQRGNFPDRFSGHQFPNYSSELNVNALLLGDSALYLCASSQQDYYGYTFGSGTRLTVV.

The genes are TRBV7-6 and TRBJ2-7; TRBD1 might be the D (6 bases). This CDR3 is 14 amino acids long. V was cut by 1 base and J by 3 bases, with 10 bases left in between. In germline, CDR1 is SGHVS, CDR2 FNYEAQ. The CDR3 DNA sequence: TGTGCCAGCAGCTTAGGGACAGAGGACTACGAGCAGTACTTC. Encoded protein: CASSLGTEDYEQYF.

This sequence joins TRBV6-5 and TRBJ1-2; D is possibly TRBD1 (6 bases). There are 14 residues in the CDR3. V was shortened by 5 bases and J by 8 bases, with 18 bases between the two germline ends. Per the germline V gene, CDR1 is MNHEY and CDR2 is SVGAGI. In nucleotides, the CDR3 is TGTGCCAGCAGTCTCACCCAGGGGTGGCACGGCTACACCTTC. Its protein is CASSLTQGWHGYTF.

The chain is built from TRBV6-1 and TRBJ1-5; 9 nucleotides line up with TRBD1. CDR1 is MNHNS, CDR2 SASEGT, per germline. The CDR3 is 17 residues long. Losses at the gene ends were 3 bases for V and 8 bases for J; bases not matched to a gene: 14. CDR3 coding DNA: TGTGCCAGCAGTGAGGGGACAGGGCTTCTCCTTGGGGAGCCCCAGCATTTT. It yields the protein CASSEGTGLLLGEPQHF.

This chain connects TRBV7-9 to TRBJ1-2; 9 nucleotides line up with TRBD1. Germline V gene sequence: CDR1 SEHNR, CDR2 FQNEAQ (reference sequence). CDR3 length: 15 amino acids. V lost 5 bases, J lost 5 bases, and 9 bases stayed unmatched. The CDR3: CASSGGTGIWYGYTF. CDR3 coding DNA: TGTGCCAGCAGCGGCGGGACAGGGATTTGGTATGGCTACACCTTC.

The CDR3 sequence: CASGFGQGGPPQHF. Written as DNA, the CDR3 is TGTGCCAGCGGGTTTGGACAGGGGGGACCGCCCCAGCATTTT. The rearrangement links TRBV7-9 to TRBJ1-5, with 10 positions matching TRBD1. Per germline, CDR1 SEHNR and CDR2 FQNEAQ (reference sequence). The CDR3 has 14 amino acids. Trimming took 8 bases from V and 9 from J; bases not matched to a gene: 10.

The V call is TRBV2, the J call TRBJ1-5, with TRBD1 as a possible D gene (5 bases). The V gene's germline CDR1 is SNHLY and CDR2 FYNNEI. Trimming stripped 2 bases from V and 2 bases from J, with 19 bases between. This CDR3 contains 18 residues. CDR3 DNA sequence: TGTGCCAGCAGTGAACCGGGACTCCCTTTTGTCGGCAATCAGCCCCAGCATTTT. This codes for CASSEPGLPFVGNQPQHF. The whole variable domain, filled in from reference TRBV2 and TRBJ1-5, reads EPEVTQTPSHQVTQMGQEVILRCVPISNHLYFYWYRQILGQKVEFLVSFYNNEISEKSEIFDDQFSVERPDGSNFTLKIRSTKLEDSAMYFCASSEPGLPFVGNQPQHFGDGTRLSIL.